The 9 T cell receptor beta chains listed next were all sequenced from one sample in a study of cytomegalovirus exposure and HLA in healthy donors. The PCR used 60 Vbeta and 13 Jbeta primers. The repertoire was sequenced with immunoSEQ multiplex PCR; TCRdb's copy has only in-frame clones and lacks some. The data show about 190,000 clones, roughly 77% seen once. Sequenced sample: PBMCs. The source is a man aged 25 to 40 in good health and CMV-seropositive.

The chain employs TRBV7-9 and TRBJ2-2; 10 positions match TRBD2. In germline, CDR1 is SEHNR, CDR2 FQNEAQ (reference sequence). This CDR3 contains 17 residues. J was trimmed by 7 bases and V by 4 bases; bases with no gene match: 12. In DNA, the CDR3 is TGTGCCAGCAGCTCTACAAAAAAGCGGGGGGGCGGCGGGGAGCTGTTTTTT. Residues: CASSSTKKRGGGGELFF.

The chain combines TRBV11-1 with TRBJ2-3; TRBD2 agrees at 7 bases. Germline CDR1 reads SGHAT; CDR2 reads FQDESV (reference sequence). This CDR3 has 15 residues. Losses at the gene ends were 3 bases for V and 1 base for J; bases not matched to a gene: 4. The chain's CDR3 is CASSLAGAGTDTQYF. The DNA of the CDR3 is TGTGCCAGCAGCTTGGCGGGAGCGGGCACAGATACGCAGTATTTT. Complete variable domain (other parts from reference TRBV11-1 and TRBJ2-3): EAEVAQSPRYKITEKSQAVAFWCDPISGHATLYWYRQILGQGPELLVQFQDESVVDDSQLPKDRFSAERLKGVDSTLKIQPAELGDSAMYLCASSLAGAGTDTQYFGPGTRLTVL.

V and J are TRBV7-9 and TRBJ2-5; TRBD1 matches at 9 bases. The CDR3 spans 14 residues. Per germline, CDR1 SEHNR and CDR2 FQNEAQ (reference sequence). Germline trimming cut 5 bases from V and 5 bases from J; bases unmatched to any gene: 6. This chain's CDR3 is CASSRGQGLETQYF. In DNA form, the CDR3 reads TGTGCCAGCAGCCGCGGACAGGGGTTGGAGACCCAGTACTTC.

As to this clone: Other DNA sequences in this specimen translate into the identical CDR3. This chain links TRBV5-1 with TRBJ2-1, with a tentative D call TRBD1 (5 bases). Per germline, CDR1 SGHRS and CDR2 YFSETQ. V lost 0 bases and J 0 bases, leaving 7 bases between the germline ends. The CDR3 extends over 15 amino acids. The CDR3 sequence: CASSLGQSSYNEQFF. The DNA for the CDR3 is TGCGCCAGCAGCTTGGGACAGAGCTCCTACAATGAGCAGTTCTTC. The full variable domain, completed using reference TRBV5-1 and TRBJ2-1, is KAGVTQTPRYLIKTRGQQVTLSCSPISGHRSVSWYQQTPGQGLQFLFEYFSETQRNKGNFPGRFSGRQFSNSRSEMNVSTLELGDSALYLCASSLGQSSYNEQFFGPGTRLTVL.

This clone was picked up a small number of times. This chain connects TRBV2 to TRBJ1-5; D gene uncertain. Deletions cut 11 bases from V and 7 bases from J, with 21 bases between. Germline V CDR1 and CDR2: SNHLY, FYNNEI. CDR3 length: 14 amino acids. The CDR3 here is CASLRGLSGQPQHF. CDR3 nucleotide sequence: TGTGCCTCTCTTCGTGGACTTAGTGGGCAGCCCCAGCATTTT.

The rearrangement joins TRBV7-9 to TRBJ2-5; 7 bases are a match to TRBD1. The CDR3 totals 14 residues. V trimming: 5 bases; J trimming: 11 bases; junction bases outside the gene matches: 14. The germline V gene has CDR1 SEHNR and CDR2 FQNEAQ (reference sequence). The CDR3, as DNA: TGTGCCAGCAGCCAGGACAGGCCGGCGTTGGAGCAGTACTTC. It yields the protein CASSQDRPALEQYF.

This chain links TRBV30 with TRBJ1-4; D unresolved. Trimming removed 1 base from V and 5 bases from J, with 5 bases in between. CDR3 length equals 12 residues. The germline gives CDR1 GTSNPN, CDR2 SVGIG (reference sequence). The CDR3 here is CAWSGLNEKLFF. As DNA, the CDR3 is TGTGCCTGGAGTGGCCTAAATGAAAAACTGTTTTTT.

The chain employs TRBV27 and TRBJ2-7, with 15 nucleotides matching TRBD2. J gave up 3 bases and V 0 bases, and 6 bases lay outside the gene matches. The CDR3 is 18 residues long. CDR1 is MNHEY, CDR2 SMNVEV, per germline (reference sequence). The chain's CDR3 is CASSLSGLAGGGFYEQYF. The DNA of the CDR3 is TGTGCCAGCAGTTTATCGGGACTAGCGGGAGGAGGGTTCTACGAGCAGTACTTC.

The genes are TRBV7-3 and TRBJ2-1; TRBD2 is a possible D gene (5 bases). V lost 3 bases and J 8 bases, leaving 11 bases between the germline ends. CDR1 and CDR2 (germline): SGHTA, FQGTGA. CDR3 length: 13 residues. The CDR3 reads CASSLISADEQFF. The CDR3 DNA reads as TGTGCCAGCAGCTTGATTAGCGCCGATGAGCAGTTCTTC.